The following is a T cell receptor (beta chain) sequence with its context. This record belongs to a study of blood T cell repertoires in COVID-19. Turning to the study itself: Acute and convalescent COVID-19 samples came from the United States, Italy and Spain. From T cells, B-cell-depleted T cells, or PBMCs came the material, which was cDNA or gDNA.

One Seattle source followed patients from active infection through their disease course. Germline CDR1 and CDR2: SGHRS and YFSETQ. The CDR3 loop spans 15 amino acids. With V trimmed by 0 bases and J by 6 bases, 3 bases remained unmatched. Authors' data handling: Reference gene primer amplification in the assay estimated nucleated cell counts. Only in-frame clones appear in the TCRdb table, and some are missing; sequencing was by immunoSEQ multiplex PCR. That table furnishes V, J and clone size, whereas the DNA furnished D and trimming. The sample includes 250,000 to 400,000 clones, roughly nine tenths seen only once; the top ten take less than 3.5%.

The sequenced material came from peripheral blood. This chain connects TRBV5-1 to TRBJ2-3, with TRBD2 identical over 11 bases. The TCR was taken from a woman aged 25-40 years with COVID-19, enrolled during active disease. CDR3 sequence (DNA): TGCGCCAGCAGCTTGGGACTAGCGGGACCGGATACGCAGTATTTT. Protein product: CASSLGLAGPDTQYF.